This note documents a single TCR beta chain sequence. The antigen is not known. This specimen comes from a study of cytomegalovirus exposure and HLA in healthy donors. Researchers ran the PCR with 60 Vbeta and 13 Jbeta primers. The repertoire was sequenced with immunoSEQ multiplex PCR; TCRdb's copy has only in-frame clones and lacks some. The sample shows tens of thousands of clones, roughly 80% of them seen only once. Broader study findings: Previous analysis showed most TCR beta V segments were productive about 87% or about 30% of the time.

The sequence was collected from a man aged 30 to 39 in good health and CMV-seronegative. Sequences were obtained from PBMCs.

The CDR3: CASSFRDRVSYEQYF. The DNA of the CDR3 is TGTGCCAGCAGTTTCCGGGACAGGGTTTCCTACGAGCAGTACTTC. The chain combines TRBV28 with TRBJ2-7; 9 nucleotides agree with TRBD1. The length of the CDR3 is 15 residues. With V trimmed by 3 bases and J by 1 base, 4 bases remained unmatched. In germline, CDR1 is MDHEN, CDR2 SYDVKM.